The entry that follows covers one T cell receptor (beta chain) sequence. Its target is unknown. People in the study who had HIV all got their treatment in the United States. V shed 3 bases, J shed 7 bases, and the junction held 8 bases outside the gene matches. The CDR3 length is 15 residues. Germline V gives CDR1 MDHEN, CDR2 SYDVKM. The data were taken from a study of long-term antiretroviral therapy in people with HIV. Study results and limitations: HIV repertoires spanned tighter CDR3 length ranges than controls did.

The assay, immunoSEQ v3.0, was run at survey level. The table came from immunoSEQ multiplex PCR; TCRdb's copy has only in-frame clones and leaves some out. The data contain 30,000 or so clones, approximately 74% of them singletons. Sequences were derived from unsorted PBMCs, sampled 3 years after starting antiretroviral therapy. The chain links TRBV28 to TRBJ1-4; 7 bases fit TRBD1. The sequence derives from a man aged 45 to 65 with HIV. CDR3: CASSFMQGGSEKLFF. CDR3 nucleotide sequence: TGTGCCAGCAGTTTTATGCAGGGGGGGAGTGAAAAACTGTTTTTT.